This TCR beta chain was captured in a study of untreated major depressive disorder. Whole-study findings and limits: Each subject's top five TRBV05-01 clones were all private.

Concerning this clone: Its antigen is unidentified.

Germline CDR1 reads LGHNA; CDR2 reads YSLEER. This CDR3 is 14 amino acids long. V was shortened by 1 base and J by 4 bases, with 10 bases between the two germline ends. Profiled with immunoSEQ multiplex PCR; TCRdb holds only in-frame clones, not every one. This sample yields 20,000 to 25,000 clones, of which about 93% are seen a single time; roughly 0.33% belongs to the top ten. Controls scored 5 or less on a depressive symptom inventory and never had mood disorders. This clonotype was obtained from a man aged 30-40 years in good health. The specimen was CD4+ T cells from PBMCs. The chain links TRBV4-3 to TRBJ1-2; unclear D gene. CDR3 in amino acids: CASSQADQAYGYTF. The DNA for the CDR3 is TGCGCCAGCAGCCAAGCGGATCAGGCCTATGGCTACACCTTC.